The T cell receptor (beta chain) described here comes from a study of identical twins. This clonotype was counted a few times. No antigen is known for it. Overall study results and limits: The abundant beta clonotypes from cord blood had fewer insertions, and memory repertoires had none of this. Models underestimated TCR alpha sharing (out-of-frame) in monozygotic twins. When twins shared out-of-frame alpha sequences, those sequences had excess low generation probability.

CDR1 and CDR2 (germline): SQVTM, ANQGSEA. V was cut by 7 bases and J by 3 bases, with 15 bases left in between. The CDR3 sequence is 13 residues long. TCRdb recomputed calls from the 5' RACE reads with MiXCR, one row per CDR3 protein. The sample carries some 500,000 distinct CDR3 sequences, roughly a fifth recorded once. These same data were also listed under a study on T cells expressing NK-cell markers.

The origin of this receptor is a woman under 30 in good health. V usage is TRBV29-1 and J usage is TRBJ1-1; TRBD1 is a possible D gene (5 bases). The sample consisted of CD4+ T cells sorted from blood. CDR3 coding DNA: TGCAGCGCCGAACCAGGGTGGGACACTGAAGCTTTCTTT. It specifies CSAEPGWDTEAFF.